These T cell receptor beta chains were read from a single sample in a study of identical twins. TCRdb reprocessed the 5' RACE reads via MiXCR and lists one record per CDR3 protein. This table holds approximately 890,000 distinct CDR3 sequences, roughly an eighth found once. The sample was also reused in another study, on yellow fever vaccine responses in identical twins.

Input material: PBMCs. These receptors originate from a woman between 18 and 29 years old in good health. Both conserved end residues are part of each CDR3. Each record gives: clone size, V gene, J gene, D gene, CDR3 protein, CDR3 DNA. A D gene is named only where the DNA matches it firmly. A clone size is listed for some rows: how often the clone was seen (once, few, many), or a class if it is expanded.

>few|TRBV5-1|TRBJ1-6|.
CASSFAGPRANSPLHF
TGCGCCAGCAGCTTTGCGGGGCCCCGGGCCAATTCACCCCTCCACTTT
>.|TRBV27|TRBJ2-3|TRBD1
CASSPEPGQGEDTQYF
TGTGCCAGCAGTCCAGAACCCGGACAGGGAGAAGATACGCAGTATTTT
>.|TRBV12-3/TRBV12-4|TRBJ2-7|.
CASSLEPPQGTEQYF
TGTGCCAGCAGTTTAGAGCCCCCACAGGGTACCGAGCAGTACTTC
>few|TRBV5-1|TRBJ2-7|.
CASSLARGGPSYEQYF
TGCGCCAGCAGCTTGGCCCGGGGAGGCCCTAGCTACGAGCAGTACTTC
>few|TRBV6-5|TRBJ1-4|.
CASSYSGLDEKLFF
TGTGCCAGCAGTTACTCAGGGTTGGATGAAAAACTGTTTTTT
>.|TRBV4-1|TRBJ1-5|TRBD1
CASSQDRDRDQPQHF
TGCGCCAGCAGCCAGGACCGGGACAGGGATCAGCCCCAGCATTTT
>.|TRBV15|TRBJ2-7|TRBD2
CATSHGTSDYEQYF
TGTGCCACCAGCCACGGGACTAGCGACTACGAGCAGTACTTC
>.|TRBV7-3|TRBJ2-3|TRBD2
CASSLMAAGGPGDTQYF
TGTGCCAGCAGCTTAATGGCAGCGGGAGGGCCAGGGGATACGCAGTATTTT
>.|TRBV9|TRBJ2-1|.
CASSPESVREQFF
TGTGCCAGCAGCCCAGAGTCGGTTCGGGAGCAGTTCTTC
>few|TRBV5-1|TRBJ1-1|.
CASSPKQSMNTEAFF
TGCGCCAGCAGCCCCAAACAGTCGATGAACACTGAAGCTTTCTTT